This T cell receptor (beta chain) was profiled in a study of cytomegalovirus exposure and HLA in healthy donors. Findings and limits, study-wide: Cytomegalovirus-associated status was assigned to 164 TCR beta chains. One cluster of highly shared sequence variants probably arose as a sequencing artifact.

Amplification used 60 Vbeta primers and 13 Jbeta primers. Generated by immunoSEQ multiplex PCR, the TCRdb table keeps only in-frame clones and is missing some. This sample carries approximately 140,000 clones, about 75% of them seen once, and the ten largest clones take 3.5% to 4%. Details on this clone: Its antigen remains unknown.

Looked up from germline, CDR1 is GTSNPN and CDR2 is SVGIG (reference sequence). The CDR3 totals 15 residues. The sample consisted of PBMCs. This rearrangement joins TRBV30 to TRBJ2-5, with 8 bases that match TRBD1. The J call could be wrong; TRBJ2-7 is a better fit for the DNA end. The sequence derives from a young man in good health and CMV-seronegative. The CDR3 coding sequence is TGTGCCTGGAAGCCCGCAGGGGGCATGTACTACGAGCAGTACTTC. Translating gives CAWKPAGGMYYEQYF.